A selection of T cell receptor beta chains follows, all from one sample in a study of T cell clonotyping in hematopoietic cell transplantation. Sequenced by immunoSEQ multiplex PCR; TCRdb stores in-frame clones only, minus some. The sample lists approximately 44,000 clones, approximately 95% occurring once. Sequencing was done on a sample of peripheral blood mononuclear cells. Receptors originate from a man aged 25 to 40 in good health. Some clones in this sample may be carry-over from other donors' samples. Each CDR3 is given with its conserved first and last residue. A D gene is named only where the DNA matches it firmly. A row's size may be missing; if present it is once, few, many or a size class.

DNA	CDR3	V	J	D	size
TGTGCCATCAGAGACAGGCCTAAAGAGACCCAGTACTTC	CAIRDRPKETQYF	TRBV10-3	TRBJ2-5	-	once
TGCAGCGTTGAAGGGGGACAGCCGAACTATGGCTACACCTTC	CSVEGGQPNYGYTF	TRBV29-1	TRBJ1-2	TRBD1	-
TGTGCCAGCAGTTTATTGGGGGGTGAAGCTTTCTTT	CASSLLGGEAFF	TRBV27	TRBJ1-1	-	-
TGCGCCAGCAGCTTGGCAGGCAATGAGCAGTTCTTC	CASSLAGNEQFF	TRBV5-1	TRBJ2-1	-	-
TGTGCCAGCAGCCACCCTCAAGAGACCCAGTACTTC	CASSHPQETQYF	TRBV7-2	TRBJ2-5	-	-
TGTGCCAGCAGTTACAGGGAACTCACAGATACGCAGTATTTT	CASSYRELTDTQYF	TRBV6-5	TRBJ2-3	-	-
TGTGCCAGCGCCTCCGGGACTAGCAGCTCAGATACGCAGTATTTT	CASASGTSSSDTQYF	TRBV9	TRBJ2-3	TRBD2	-
TGTGCCAGCAGTGGTGGAATTCCAGGCAGCACTTCAGATACGCAGTATTTT	CASSGGIPGSTSDTQYF	TRBV6-1	TRBJ2-3	-	-
TGTGCCACCCGGGGGCAGGGGGACAATGAGCAGTTCTTC	CATRGQGDNEQFF	TRBV15	TRBJ2-1	-	-
TGTGCCAGCAGCTTCCCAGGGGGACAGAACACTGAAGCTTTCTTT	CASSFPGGQNTEAFF	TRBV5-4	TRBJ1-1	TRBD1	-
TGTGCCAGCAGCTCCGGGGAACGGGTCGTGCAGTTCTTC	CASSSGERVVQFF	TRBV7-3	TRBJ2-1	-	-
TGTGCCAGCAGCTTAGGTTCCGGAAGGGGGGGCTACGAGCAGTACTTC	CASSLGSGRGGYEQYF	TRBV5-8	TRBJ2-7	-	-
TGTGCCAGTAGTAACCTCATCACTAGCGGGAGGCCCTACGAGCAGTACTTC	CASSNLITSGRPYEQYF	TRBV19	TRBJ2-7	TRBD2	-
TGTGCCAGCAGCTTAGCCCGGGCGGGCTCCTACGAGCAGTACTTC	CASSLARAGSYEQYF	TRBV7-2	TRBJ2-7	-	-